This T cell receptor beta chain derives from a study of shared clonotypes between healthy human individuals. Within Nashville, Tennessee resided all donors, each a Caucasian adult. Genomic DNA came from around 84 million PBMCs in unsorted samples. The assay was run at deep level. Genomic DNA (from each subset) was split evenly across several immunoSEQ plates. TCRdb's copy holds only in-frame clones and misses some; the assay was immunoSEQ multiplex PCR. The sample includes around 510,000 clones, roughly 79% seen only once; the top ten take more than 10%. CDR3 size: 13 residues. CDR1 is SEHNR, CDR2 FQNEAQ, per germline (reference sequence). Trimming left V 3 bases short and J 4 bases short, with 9 bases between.

The material sequenced was PBMCs. The chain combines TRBV7-9 with TRBJ1-1; D uncertain. This TCR derives from a woman aged 40 to 49 in good health. Some clones in this sample may be carry-over from other donors' samples. The CDR3 reads CASSLYQSTEAFF. Written as DNA, the CDR3 is TGTGCCAGCAGCTTGTATCAGAGCACTGAAGCTTTCTTT.